The 4 T cell receptor beta chains given below trace back to one sample, sequenced in a study of Ad26.COV2.S vaccination and SARS-CoV-2 variants. Documented treatment: over 15 received Ad26.COV2.S at low or high dose, single or two shots; 5 received placebo; per-sample allocation not given. Sampling was done on day 63 after the first vaccine or placebo injection. Here immunoSEQ multiplex PCR was the method, and the copy in TCRdb shows in-frame clones only, minus some. The sample lists hundreds of thousands of clones; around 92% were seen once. The sequenced sample was peripheral blood, obtained in a trial of Ad26.COV2.S vaccine versus placebo. The source is a person between 18 and 59 years old who received the Ad26.COV2.S COVID-19 vaccine or a placebo.

V usage is TRBV7-2 and J usage is TRBJ1-5; TRBD1 aligns across 9 bases. The J segment lost 5 bases and the V segment lost 5 bases, leaving 1 base of the junction unmatched. The CDR3 sequence is 13 residues long. Germline V gene sequence: CDR1 SGHTA, CDR2 FQGNSA. CDR3 protein: CASSRDRDQPQHF. Here the CDR3 DNA reads TGTGCCAGCAGCCGGGACAGGGATCAGCCCCAGCATTTT.

The CDR3 DNA reads TGTGCCAGCAGTTATGGACTAGCCAAAAACATTCAGTACTTC. Translated: CASSYGLAKNIQYF. The chain has TRBV6-2 or TRBV6-3 and TRBJ2-4, with a tentative D call TRBD2 (5 bases). This CDR3 contains 14 residues. Germline V gives CDR1 MNHEY, CDR2 SVGEGT. V lost 3 bases to trimming and J lost 0 bases, with 6 bases between them.

The J gene is TRBJ1-1, the V gene TRBV12-3 or TRBV12-4; D might be TRBD1 (5 bases). The CDR3 consists of 12 residues. V lost 6 bases and J lost 7, with 12 bases in between. In nucleotides, the CDR3 is TGTGCCAGCAGCTCCCCGGGGGGTGAAGCTTTCTTT. This codes for CASSSPGGEAFF.

This clone was counted ten times or more. The chain combines TRBV29-1 with TRBJ2-5, with a possible D match to TRBD1 (5 bases). Trimming removed 3 bases at V and 14 bases at J, with 19 bases between. Germline CDR1 is SQVTM and CDR2 is ANQGSEA. The CDR3 totals 12 residues. DNA for the CDR3: TGCAGCGTTGATCGTGATCAGGGCCGGGTCTACTTC. Its protein is CSVDRDQGRVYF.